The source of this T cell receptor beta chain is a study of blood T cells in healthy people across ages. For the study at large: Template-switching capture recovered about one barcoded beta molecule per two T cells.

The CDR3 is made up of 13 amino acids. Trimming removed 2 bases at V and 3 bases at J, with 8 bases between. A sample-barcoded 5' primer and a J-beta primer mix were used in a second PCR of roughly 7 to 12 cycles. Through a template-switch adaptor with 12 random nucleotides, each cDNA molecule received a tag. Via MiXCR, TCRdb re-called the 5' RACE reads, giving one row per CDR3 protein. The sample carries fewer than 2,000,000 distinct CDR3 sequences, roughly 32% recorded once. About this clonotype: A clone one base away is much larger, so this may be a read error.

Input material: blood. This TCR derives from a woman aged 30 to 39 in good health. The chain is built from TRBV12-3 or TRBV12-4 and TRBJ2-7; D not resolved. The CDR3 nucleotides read TGTGCCAGCAGTTTAACAGTCCGCTACGAGCAGTACTTC. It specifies CASSLTVRYEQYF.